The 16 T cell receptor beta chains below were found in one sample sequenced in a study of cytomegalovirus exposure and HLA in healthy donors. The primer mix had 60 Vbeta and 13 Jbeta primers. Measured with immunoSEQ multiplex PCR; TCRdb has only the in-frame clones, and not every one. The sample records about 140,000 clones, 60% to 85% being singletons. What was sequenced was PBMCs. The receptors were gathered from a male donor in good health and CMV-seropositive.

The CDR3 protein is CASSPELAELFF. In DNA form, the CDR3 reads TGTGCCAGCAGCCCCGAACTAGCGGAGCTGTTTTTT. The chain recombines TRBV7-9 with TRBJ2-2; possibly TRBD2 for D (6 bases). CDR3 length equals 12 residues. Trimming pared 5 bases from V and 10 bases from J, leaving 11 bases between. The germline V gene encodes CDR1 SEHNR and CDR2 FQNEAQ (reference sequence).

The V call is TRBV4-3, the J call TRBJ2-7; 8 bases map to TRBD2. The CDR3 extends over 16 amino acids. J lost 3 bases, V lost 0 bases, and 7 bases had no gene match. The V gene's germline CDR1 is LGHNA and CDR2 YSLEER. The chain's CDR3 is CASSQDSSGRSYEQYF. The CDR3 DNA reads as TGCGCCAGCAGCCAAGATTCCAGCGGGAGAAGCTACGAGCAGTACTTC.

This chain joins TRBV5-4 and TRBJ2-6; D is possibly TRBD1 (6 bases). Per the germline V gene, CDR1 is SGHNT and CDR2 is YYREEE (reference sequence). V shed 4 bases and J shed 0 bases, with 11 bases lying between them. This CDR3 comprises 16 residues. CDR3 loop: CASSKQGPSGANVLTF. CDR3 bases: TGTGCCAGCAGCAAACAGGGTCCCTCTGGGGCCAACGTCCTGACTTTC.

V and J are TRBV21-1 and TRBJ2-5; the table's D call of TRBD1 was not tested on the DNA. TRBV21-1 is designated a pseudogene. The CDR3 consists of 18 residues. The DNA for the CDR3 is TGTGCCAGCAGCAAAGGAAGGGGCACCCGACCCATTCAAGAGACCCAGTACTTC. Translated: CASSKGRGTRPIQETQYF.

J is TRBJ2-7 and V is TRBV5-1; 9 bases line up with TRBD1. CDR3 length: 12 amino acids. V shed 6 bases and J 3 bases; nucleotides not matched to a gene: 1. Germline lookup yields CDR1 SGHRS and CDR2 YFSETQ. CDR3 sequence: CASTDRGYEQYF. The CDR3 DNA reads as TGCGCCAGCACGGACAGGGGCTACGAGCAGTACTTC.

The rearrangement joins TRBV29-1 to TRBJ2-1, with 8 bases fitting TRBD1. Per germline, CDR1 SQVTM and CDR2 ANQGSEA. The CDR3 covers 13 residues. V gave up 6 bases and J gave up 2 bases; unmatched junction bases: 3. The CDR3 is CSVTGVAYNEQFF. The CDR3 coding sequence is TGCAGCGTGACAGGGGTCGCCTACAATGAGCAGTTCTTC.

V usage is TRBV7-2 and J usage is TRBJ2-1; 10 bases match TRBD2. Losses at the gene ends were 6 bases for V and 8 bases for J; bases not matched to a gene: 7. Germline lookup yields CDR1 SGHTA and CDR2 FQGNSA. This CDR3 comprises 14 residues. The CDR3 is CASRRAGGPDEQFF. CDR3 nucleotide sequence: TGTGCCAGCAGAAGAGCGGGGGGGCCGGATGAGCAGTTCTTC.

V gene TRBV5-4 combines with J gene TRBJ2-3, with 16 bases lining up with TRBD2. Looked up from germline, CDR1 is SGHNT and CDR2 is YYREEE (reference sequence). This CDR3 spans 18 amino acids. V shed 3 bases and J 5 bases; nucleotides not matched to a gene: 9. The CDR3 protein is CASSSGTSGRAIGDTQYF. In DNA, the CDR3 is TGTGCCAGCAGCTCGGGGACTAGCGGGAGGGCCATAGGAGATACGCAGTATTTT.

As DNA, the CDR3 is TGTGCCAGCAGTGAACCGGACAGGGGCGTAAATCAGCCCCAGCATTTT. Its translation is CASSEPDRGVNQPQHF. The chain is built from TRBV6-1 and TRBJ1-5, with 9 nucleotides matching TRBD1. V trimming: 2 bases; J trimming: 4 bases; junction bases outside the gene matches: 6. CDR1 and CDR2 from the germline V gene are MNHNS and SASEGT. This CDR3 is 16 amino acids long.

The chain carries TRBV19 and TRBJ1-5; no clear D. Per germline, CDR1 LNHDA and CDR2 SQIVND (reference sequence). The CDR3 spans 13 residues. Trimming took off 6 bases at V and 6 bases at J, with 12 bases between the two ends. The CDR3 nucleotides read TGTGCCAGTAGAAATCAGGTCGGTCAGCCCCAGCATTTT. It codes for CASRNQVGQPQHF.

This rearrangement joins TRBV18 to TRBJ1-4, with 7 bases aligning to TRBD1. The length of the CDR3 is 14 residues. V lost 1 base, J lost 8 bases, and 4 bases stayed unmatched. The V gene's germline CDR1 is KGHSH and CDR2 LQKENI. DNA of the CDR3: TGTGCCAGCTCACCACAGACAGGGAAGGAAAAACTGTTTTTT. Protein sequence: CASSPQTGKEKLFF. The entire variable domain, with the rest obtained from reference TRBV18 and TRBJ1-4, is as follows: NAGVMQNPRHLVRRRGQEARLRCSPMKGHSHVYWYRQLPEEGLKFMVYLQKENIIDESGMPKERFSAEFPKEGPSILRIQQVVRGDSAAYFCASSPQTGKEKLFFGSGTQLSVL.

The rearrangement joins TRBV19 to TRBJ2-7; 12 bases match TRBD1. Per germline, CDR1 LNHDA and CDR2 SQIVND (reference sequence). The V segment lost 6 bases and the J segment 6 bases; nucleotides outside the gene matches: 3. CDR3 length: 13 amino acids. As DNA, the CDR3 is TGTGCCAGTAGCGGGACAGGGGGCAGCGAGCAGTACTTC. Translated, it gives CASSGTGGSEQYF. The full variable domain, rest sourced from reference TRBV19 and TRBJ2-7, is DGGITQSPKYLFRKEGQNVTLSCEQNLNHDAMYWYRQDPGQGLRLIYYSQIVNDFQKGDIAEGYSVSREKKESFPLTVTSAQKNPTAFYLCASSGTGGSEQYFGPGTRLTVT.

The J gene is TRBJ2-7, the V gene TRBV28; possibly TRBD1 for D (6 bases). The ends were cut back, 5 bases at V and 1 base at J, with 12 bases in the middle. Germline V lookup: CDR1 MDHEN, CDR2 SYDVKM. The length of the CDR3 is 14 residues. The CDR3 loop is CASSPSRGSYEQYF. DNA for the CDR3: TGTGCCAGCAGTCCCAGCAGGGGATCCTACGAGCAGTACTTC. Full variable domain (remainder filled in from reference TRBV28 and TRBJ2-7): DVKVTQSSRYLVKRTGEKVFLECVQDMDHENMFWYRQDPGLGLRLIYFSYDVKMKEKGDIPEGYSVSREKKERFSLILESASTNQTSMYLCASSPSRGSYEQYFGPGTRLTVT.

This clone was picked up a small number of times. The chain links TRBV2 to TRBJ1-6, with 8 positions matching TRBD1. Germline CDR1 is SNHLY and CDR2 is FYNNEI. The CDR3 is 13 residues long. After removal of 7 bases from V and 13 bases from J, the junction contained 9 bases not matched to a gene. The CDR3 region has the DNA TGTGCCAGCACGGGACAGGTTGATATTCCCCTCCACTTT. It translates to CASTGQVDIPLHF. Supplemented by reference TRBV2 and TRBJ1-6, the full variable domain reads EPEVTQTPSHQVTQMGQEVILRCVPISNHLYFYWYRQILGQKVEFLVSFYNNEISEKSEIFDDQFSVERPDGSNFTLKIRSTKLEDSAMYFCASTGQVDIPLHFGNGTRLTVT.

The CDR3 DNA sequence: TGTGCCACCAGCAGACCGACAGGGGGCTATGGCGGGGAGCTGTTTTTT. As protein: CATSRPTGGYGGELFF. The rearrangement links TRBV15 to TRBJ2-2; 10 bases agree with TRBD1. Germline CDR1 and CDR2: LNHNV and YYDKDF (reference sequence). CDR3 length: 16 residues. With V trimmed by 2 bases and J by 7 bases, 7 bases remained unmatched.

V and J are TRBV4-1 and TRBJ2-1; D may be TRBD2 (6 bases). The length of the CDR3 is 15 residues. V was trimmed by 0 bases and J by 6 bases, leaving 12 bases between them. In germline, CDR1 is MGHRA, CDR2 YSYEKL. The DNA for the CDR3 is TGCGCCAGCAGCCAAGAGTATCGGGAGACCAATGAGCAGTTCTTC. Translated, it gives CASSQEYRETNEQFF.